This T cell receptor (beta chain) was sequenced for a study of PD-L1 blockade in urothelial cancer. Looked up from germline, CDR1 is ENHRY and CDR2 is SYGVKD. CDR3 length equals 14 residues. Trimming stripped 2 bases from V and 9 bases from J, with 17 bases between. Indicated time point: pretreatment peripheral blood. Generated by immunoSEQ multiplex PCR, the TCRdb table keeps only in-frame clones and is missing some. The sample has about 56,000 clones, around 86% seen once. This receptor was taken from a man between 65 and 85 years old with urothelial cancer. This specimen was PBMCs, taken around atezolizumab (anti-PD-L1) treatment. This chain uses TRBV10-3 with TRBJ2-7, with a weak D call TRBD2 (5 bases). The CDR3 DNA is TGTGCCATCAGTGAGCCCGAGAATCCGGGGTGGCAGTACTTC. Amino acids: CAISEPENPGWQYF.